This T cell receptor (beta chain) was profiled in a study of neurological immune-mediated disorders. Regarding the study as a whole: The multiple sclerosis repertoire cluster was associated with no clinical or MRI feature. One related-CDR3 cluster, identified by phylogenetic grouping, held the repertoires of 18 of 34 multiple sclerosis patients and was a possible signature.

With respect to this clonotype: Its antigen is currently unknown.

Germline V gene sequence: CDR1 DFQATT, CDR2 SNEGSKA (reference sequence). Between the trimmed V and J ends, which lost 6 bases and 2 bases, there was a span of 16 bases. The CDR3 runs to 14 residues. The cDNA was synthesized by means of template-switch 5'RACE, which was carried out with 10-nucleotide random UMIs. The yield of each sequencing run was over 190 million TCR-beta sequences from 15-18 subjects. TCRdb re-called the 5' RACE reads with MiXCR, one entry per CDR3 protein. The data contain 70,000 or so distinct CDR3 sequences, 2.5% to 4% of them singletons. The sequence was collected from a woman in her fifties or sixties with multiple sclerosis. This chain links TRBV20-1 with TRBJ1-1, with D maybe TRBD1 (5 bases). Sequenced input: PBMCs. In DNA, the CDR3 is TGCAGTGCCGACCTTGGGGGATCCAACACTGAAGCTTTCTTT. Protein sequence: CSADLGGSNTEAFF.